These 21 T cell receptor beta chains were all obtained from the same sample, sequenced in a study of cytomegalovirus exposure and HLA in healthy donors. The study ran its PCR with 60 Vbeta and 13 Jbeta primers. The table came from immunoSEQ multiplex PCR; TCRdb's copy has only in-frame clones and leaves some out. The data contain 200,000 or so clones, roughly four fifths of them singletons. The sample taken for sequencing was PBMCs. These receptors originate from a woman in her thirties or forties in good health and CMV-seronegative.

V usage is TRBV15 and J usage is TRBJ2-5; 8 positions match TRBD2. Per germline, CDR1 LNHNV and CDR2 YYDKDF (reference sequence). The J segment lost 0 bases and the V segment lost 2 bases, leaving 5 bases of the junction unmatched. The CDR3 is 16 amino acids. The CDR3 DNA reads as TGTGCCACCAGCAGACTTCGGGGGGGGTACCAAGAGACCCAGTACTTC. Protein: CATSRLRGGYQETQYF.

The chain uses TRBV19 and TRBJ2-1; D uncertain. CDR3 length equals 12 residues. Trimming took 5 bases from V and 4 from J, leaving 6 bases between them. Germline assignment: CDR1 LNHDA and CDR2 SQIVND (reference sequence). Here the CDR3 reads CASSSYYNEQFF. CDR3 coding DNA: TGTGCCAGTAGTTCTTATTACAATGAGCAGTTCTTC.

The rearrangement uses TRBV6-5 and TRBJ2-1; D remains unclear. Deletions cut 0 bases from V and 8 bases from J, with 8 bases between. The CDR3 totals 13 residues. CDR1 and CDR2 (germline): MNHEY, SVGAGI. The CDR3 DNA follows: TGTGCCAGCAGTTACTCCCGTCTTCATGAGCAGTTCTTC. Translated: CASSYSRLHEQFF.

A single count supports this clone. This sequence joins TRBV5-4 and TRBJ1-2, with a tentative D call TRBD1 (5 bases). The length of the CDR3 is 13 residues. V was trimmed by 0 bases and J by 5 bases, leaving 8 bases between them. In germline, CDR1 is SGHNT, CDR2 YYREEE (reference sequence). The CDR3 loop is CASSLGGDYGYTF. In nucleotides, the CDR3 is TGTGCCAGCAGCTTGGGGGGCGATTATGGCTACACCTTC.

The chain employs TRBV28 and TRBJ1-2; 10 bases fit TRBD1. After removal of 7 bases from V and 7 bases from J, the junction contained 6 bases not matched to a gene. CDR3 length: 13 residues. From germline, CDR1 is MDHEN and CDR2 SYDVKM. The CDR3 sequence is CASKGQGLSGYTF. CDR3 nucleotide sequence: TGTGCCAGCAAGGGACAGGGGCTGAGTGGCTACACCTTC.

The V call is TRBV29-1, the J call TRBJ2-7, with 9 positions matching TRBD2. From germline, CDR1 is SQVTM and CDR2 ANQGSEA. V was pared by 1 base and J by 7 bases, with 8 bases of the junction left unmatched. The CDR3 loop spans 14 amino acids. The CDR3 loop reads CSVEVRTSAWEQYF. CDR3 nucleotide sequence: TGCAGCGTTGAAGTTCGGACTAGCGCCTGGGAGCAGTACTTC.

V gene TRBV2 combines with J gene TRBJ1-5; no definite D call. V lost 4 bases and J 2 bases, leaving 12 bases between the germline ends. The CDR3 consists of 15 residues. Germline values: CDR1 SNHLY, CDR2 FYNNEI. The CDR3: CASSGETSRNQPQHF. In nucleotides, the CDR3 is TGTGCCAGCAGTGGGGAGACATCGCGCAATCAGCCCCAGCATTTT.

CDR3 bases: TGTGCCAGCAGCTTTCACATGGAGACCCAGTACTTC. Its protein is CASSFHMETQYF. The chain combines TRBV7-2 with TRBJ2-5; D ambiguous. The CDR3 runs 12 residues. The germline gives CDR1 SGHTA, CDR2 FQGNSA. V lost 3 bases and J 5 bases, leaving 7 bases between the germline ends.

V usage is TRBV14 and J usage is TRBJ2-7; D unresolved. Germline V gene lookup returns CDR1 SGHDN and CDR2 FVKESK. The V end was cut by 1 base, the J end by 7 bases, with 14 bases between. This CDR3 contains 14 residues. The CDR3 DNA is TGTGCCAGCAGCCAAGGATACCGAGCCTTGGAGCAGTACTTC. As protein: CASSQGYRALEQYF.

A remark on this clone: The same CDR3 also results from other DNA sequences found in this sample. The rearrangement uses TRBV30 and TRBJ1-3; D remains ambiguous. V lost 4 bases to trimming and J lost 1 base, with 8 bases between them. CDR1 is GTSNPN, CDR2 SVGIG, per germline (reference sequence). This CDR3 is 13 amino acids long. CDR3 nucleotide sequence: TGTGCCTGGATTTCCCGTTCTGGAAACACCATATATTTT. This sequence encodes CAWISRSGNTIYF.

This clone was seen once. The chain links TRBV7-2 to TRBJ2-6, with TRBD1 matching 12 bases. Unmatched junction bases numbered 3, after V lost 3 bases and J lost 0 bases. Germline V gives CDR1 SGHTA, CDR2 FQGNSA. This CDR3 spans 18 amino acids. CDR3 in amino acids: CASSLGQGARSGANVLTF. The CDR3 DNA reads as TGTGCCAGCAGCTTGGGACAGGGGGCCCGCTCTGGGGCCAACGTCCTGACTTTC.

The chain recombines TRBV12-5 with TRBJ2-7; D uncertain. V was clipped by 1 base and J by 2 bases, with 6 bases between them. CDR1 and CDR2 from the germline V gene are LGHNT and FRNRAP. This CDR3 is built from 13 residues. The CDR3 DNA follows: TGTGCTAGTGGTTTGGACAGCACCTACGAGCAGTACTTC. Its protein product is CASGLDSTYEQYF.

The J gene is TRBJ2-1, the V gene TRBV6-4, with 7 bases matching TRBD2. Germline CDR1 and CDR2: MRHNA and SNTAGT. The CDR3 length is 17 residues. Trimming removed 5 bases from V and 0 bases from J; junction bases left unmatched: 10. CDR3 loop: CASSKEGAGNSYNEQFF. Here the CDR3 DNA reads TGTGCCAGCAGTAAAGAAGGAGCGGGAAACTCCTACAATGAGCAGTTCTTC.

This clone was detected only a few times. The V and J genes are TRBV19 and TRBJ2-7, with 9 bases identical to TRBD1. Germline V gene data show CDR1 as LNHDA and CDR2 as SQIVND (reference sequence). V trimming: 3 bases; J trimming: 2 bases; junction bases outside the gene matches: 5. This CDR3 contains 15 residues. CDR3 residues: CASSMGTGSPYEQYF. The CDR3, as DNA: TGTGCCAGTAGTATGGGGACAGGGTCCCCCTACGAGCAGTACTTC.

The chain joins TRBV30 to TRBJ2-7, with 8 bases that match TRBD2. This CDR3 is 14 amino acids long. V was pared by 3 bases and J by 6 bases, with 10 bases of the junction left unmatched. Germline CDR1 is GTSNPN and CDR2 is SVGIG (reference sequence). The CDR3 protein is CAWSSLAVRGEQYF. The CDR3 region has the DNA TGTGCCTGGAGCTCACTAGCGGTTCGTGGCGAGCAGTACTTC.

This clone was observed once. J is TRBJ1-2 and V is TRBV18; tentative D call: TRBD1 (5 bases). Germline CDR1 and CDR2: KGHSH and LQKENI. Trimming shortened V by 3 bases and J by 6 bases, and 11 bases separated the two germline ends. There are 13 residues in the CDR3. The CDR3 DNA sequence: TGTGCCAGCTCACCCGACAGAGCGAATGGCTACACCTTC. Translation: CASSPDRANGYTF.

The chain joins TRBV5-5 to TRBJ2-7; 8 bases agree with TRBD1. Germline CDR1 is SGHKS and CDR2 is YYEKEE (reference sequence). The CDR3 runs 16 residues. V shed 5 bases and J 3 bases; nucleotides not matched to a gene: 13. CDR3 in DNA: TGTGCCAGCAGATTTTCTCCGGGACAGGATTACTACGAGCAGTACTTC. Translation: CASRFSPGQDYYEQYF.

The chain employs TRBV5-1 and TRBJ1-3, with D perhaps matching TRBD1 (6 bases). The CDR3 length is 16 residues. Trimming removed 4 bases from V and 0 bases from J, with 14 bases in between. CDR1 is SGHRS, CDR2 YFSETQ, per germline. Here the CDR3 reads CASSPLLGASGNTIYF. CDR3 in DNA: TGCGCCAGCAGCCCGCTATTGGGGGCCTCTGGAAACACCATATATTTT.

This rearrangement joins TRBV27 to TRBJ2-5; weak D call: TRBD2 (5 bases). The V end was cut by 6 bases, the J end by 4 bases, with 12 bases between. Germline V gene data show CDR1 as MNHEY and CDR2 as SMNVEV (reference sequence). The CDR3 runs 13 residues. In DNA, the CDR3 is TGTGCCAGCAGGAGGACGGCGGGAGAGACCCAGTACTTC. Its protein is CASRRTAGETQYF.

The V call is TRBV18, the J call TRBJ2-1, with TRBD1 identical over 10 bases. Per the germline V gene, CDR1 is KGHSH and CDR2 is LQKENI. Trimming at V came to 0 bases and at J to 10 bases, leaving 9 bases not matched to a gene. The CDR3 spans 16 residues. CDR3 protein: CASSPPAGTGEPEQFF. As DNA, the CDR3 is TGTGCCAGCTCACCACCAGCGGGGACAGGGGAACCGGAGCAGTTCTTC.

The chain has TRBV5-7 and TRBJ2-7; 7 bases fit TRBD2. TRBV5-7 is an ORF; its function is uncertain. This CDR3 is built from 17 residues. Unmatched junction bases numbered 15, after V lost 2 bases and J lost 4 bases. CDR3 protein: CASSFFFEGRDRYEQYF. In nucleotides, the CDR3 is TGTGCCAGCAGCTTTTTTTTTGAGGGGAGGGACCGATACGAGCAGTACTTC.